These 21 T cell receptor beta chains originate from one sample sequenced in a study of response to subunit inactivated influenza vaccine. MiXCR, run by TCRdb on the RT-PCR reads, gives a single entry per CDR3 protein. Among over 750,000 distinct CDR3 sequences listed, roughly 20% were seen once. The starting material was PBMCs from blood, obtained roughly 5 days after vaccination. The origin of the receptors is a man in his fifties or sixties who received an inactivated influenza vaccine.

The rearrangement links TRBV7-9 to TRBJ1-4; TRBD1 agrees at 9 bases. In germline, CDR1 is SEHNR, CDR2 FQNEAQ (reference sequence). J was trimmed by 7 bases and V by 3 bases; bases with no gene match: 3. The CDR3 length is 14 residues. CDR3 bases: TGTGCCAGCAGCTTTGGGACAGGGTTTGAAAAACTGTTTTTT. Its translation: CASSFGTGFEKLFF.

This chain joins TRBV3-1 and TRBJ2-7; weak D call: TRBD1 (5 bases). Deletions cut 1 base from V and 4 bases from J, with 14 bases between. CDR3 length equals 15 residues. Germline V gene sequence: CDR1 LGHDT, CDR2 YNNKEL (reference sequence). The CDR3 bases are TGTGCCAGCAGCCAAGTGGCCCTTGGGGCGTACGAGCAGTACTTC. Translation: CASSQVALGAYEQYF.

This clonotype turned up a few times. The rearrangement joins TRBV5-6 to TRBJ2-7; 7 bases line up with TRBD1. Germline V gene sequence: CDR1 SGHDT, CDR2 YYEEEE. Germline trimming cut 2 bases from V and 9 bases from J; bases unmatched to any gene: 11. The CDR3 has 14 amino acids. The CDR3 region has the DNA TGTGCCAGCAGCTTAACCGGGACAGACGACGGGCAGTACTTC. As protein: CASSLTGTDDGQYF. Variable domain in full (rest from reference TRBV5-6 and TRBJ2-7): DAGVTQSPTHLIKTRGQQVTLRCSPKSGHDTVSWYQQALGQGPQFIFQYYEEEERQRGNFPDRFSGHQFPNYSSELNVNALLLGDSALYLCASSLTGTDDGQYFGPGTRLTVT.

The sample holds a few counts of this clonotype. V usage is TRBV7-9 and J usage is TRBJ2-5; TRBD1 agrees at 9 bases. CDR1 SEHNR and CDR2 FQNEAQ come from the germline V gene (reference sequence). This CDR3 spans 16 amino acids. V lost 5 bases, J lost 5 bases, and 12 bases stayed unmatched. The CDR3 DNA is TGTGCCAGCAGCGTCCTTACGGGACAGGGTGGCGAGACCCAGTACTTC. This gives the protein CASSVLTGQGGETQYF.

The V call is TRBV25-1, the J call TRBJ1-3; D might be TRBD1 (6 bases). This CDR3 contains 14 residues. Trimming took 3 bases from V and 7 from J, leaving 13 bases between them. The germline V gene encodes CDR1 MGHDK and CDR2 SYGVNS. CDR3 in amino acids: CASSETGFFNTIYF. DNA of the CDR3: TGTGCCAGCAGTGAGACAGGTTTTTTTAACACCATATATTTT.

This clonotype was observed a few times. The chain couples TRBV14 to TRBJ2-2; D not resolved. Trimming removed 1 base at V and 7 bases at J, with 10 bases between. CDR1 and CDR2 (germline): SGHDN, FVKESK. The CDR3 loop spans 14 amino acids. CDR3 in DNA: TGTGCCAGCAGCCAAGTCGTGTTCGACGGGGAGCTGTTTTTT. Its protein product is CASSQVVFDGELFF.

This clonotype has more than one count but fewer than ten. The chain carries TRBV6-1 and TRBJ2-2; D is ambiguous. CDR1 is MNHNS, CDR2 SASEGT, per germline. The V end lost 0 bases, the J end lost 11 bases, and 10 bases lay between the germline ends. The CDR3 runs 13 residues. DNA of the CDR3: TGTGCCAGCAGTGAAGCGCCCACGCTAGAGCTGTTTTTT. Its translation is CASSEAPTLELFF.

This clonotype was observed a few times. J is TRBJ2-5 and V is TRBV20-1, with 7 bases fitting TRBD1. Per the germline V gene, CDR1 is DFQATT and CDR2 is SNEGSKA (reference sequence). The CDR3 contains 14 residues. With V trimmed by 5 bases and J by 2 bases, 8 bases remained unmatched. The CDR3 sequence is CSAQGQDLQETQYF. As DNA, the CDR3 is TGCAGTGCTCAAGGACAGGATCTTCAAGAGACCCAGTACTTC.

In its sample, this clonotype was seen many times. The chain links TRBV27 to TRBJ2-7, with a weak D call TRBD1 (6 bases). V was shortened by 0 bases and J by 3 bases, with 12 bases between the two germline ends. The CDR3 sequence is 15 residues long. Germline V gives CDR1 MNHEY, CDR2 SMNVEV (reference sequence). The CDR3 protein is CASSLSGGHFYEQYF. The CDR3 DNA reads TGTGCCAGCAGTTTATCAGGGGGACACTTCTACGAGCAGTACTTC.

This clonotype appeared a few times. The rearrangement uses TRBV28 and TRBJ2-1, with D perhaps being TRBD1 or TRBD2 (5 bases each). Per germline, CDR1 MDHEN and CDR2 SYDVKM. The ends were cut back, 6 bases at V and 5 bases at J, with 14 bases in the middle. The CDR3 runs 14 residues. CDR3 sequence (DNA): TGTGCCAGCAGCTTAATATCGGGACACAATGAGCAGTTCTTC. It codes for CASSLISGHNEQFF.

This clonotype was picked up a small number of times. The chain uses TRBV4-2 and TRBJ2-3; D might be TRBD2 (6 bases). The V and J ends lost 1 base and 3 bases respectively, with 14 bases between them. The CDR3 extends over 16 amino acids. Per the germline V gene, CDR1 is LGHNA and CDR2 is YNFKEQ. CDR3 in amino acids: CASSQAGEGRTDTQYF. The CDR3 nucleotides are TGTGCCAGCAGCCAAGCTGGGGAAGGGAGGACAGATACGCAGTATTTT.

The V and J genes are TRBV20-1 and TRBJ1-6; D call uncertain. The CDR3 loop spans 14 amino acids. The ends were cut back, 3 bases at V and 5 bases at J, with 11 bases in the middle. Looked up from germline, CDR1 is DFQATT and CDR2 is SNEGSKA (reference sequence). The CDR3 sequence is CSASRNGHNSPLHF. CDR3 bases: TGCAGTGCTAGCCGCAACGGCCATAATTCACCCCTCCACTTT.

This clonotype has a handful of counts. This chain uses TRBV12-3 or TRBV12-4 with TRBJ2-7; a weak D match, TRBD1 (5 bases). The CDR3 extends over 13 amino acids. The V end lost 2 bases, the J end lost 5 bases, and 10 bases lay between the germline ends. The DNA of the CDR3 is TGTGCCAGCAGTTTAAGAGCCAGGGACGAGCAGTACTTC. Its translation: CASSLRARDEQYF.

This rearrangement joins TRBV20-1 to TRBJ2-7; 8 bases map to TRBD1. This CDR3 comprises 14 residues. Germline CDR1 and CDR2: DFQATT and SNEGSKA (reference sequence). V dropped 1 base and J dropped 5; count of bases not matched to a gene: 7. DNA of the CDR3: TGCAGTGCTAGAGGCGGACAGGGTATCAACGAGCAGTACTTC. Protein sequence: CSARGGQGINEQYF.

CDR3: CSVTDAGRGTEAFF. As DNA, the CDR3 is TGCAGTGTCACGGATGCAGGTCGTGGGACTGAAGCTTTCTTT. The chain has TRBV20-1 and TRBJ1-1; D ambiguous. CDR3 length: 14 residues. Germline V gene lookup returns CDR1 DFQATT and CDR2 SNEGSKA (reference sequence). Trimming took off 7 bases at V and 5 bases at J, with 20 bases between the two ends.

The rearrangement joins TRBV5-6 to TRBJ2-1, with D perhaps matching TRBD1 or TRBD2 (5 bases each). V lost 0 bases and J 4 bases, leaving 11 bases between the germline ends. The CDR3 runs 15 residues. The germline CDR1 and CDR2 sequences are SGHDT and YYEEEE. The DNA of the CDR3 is TGTGCCAGCAGCTTGGAGCTGGGACCTTACAATGAGCAGTTCTTC. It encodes CASSLELGPYNEQFF.

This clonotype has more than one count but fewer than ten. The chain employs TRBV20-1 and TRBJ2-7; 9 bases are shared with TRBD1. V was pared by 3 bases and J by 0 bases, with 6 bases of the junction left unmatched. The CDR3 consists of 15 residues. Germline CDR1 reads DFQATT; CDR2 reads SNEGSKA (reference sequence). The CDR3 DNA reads TGCAGTGCTAGTTTGGGGACAGGGAGCTCCTACGAGCAGTACTTC. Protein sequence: CSASLGTGSSYEQYF.

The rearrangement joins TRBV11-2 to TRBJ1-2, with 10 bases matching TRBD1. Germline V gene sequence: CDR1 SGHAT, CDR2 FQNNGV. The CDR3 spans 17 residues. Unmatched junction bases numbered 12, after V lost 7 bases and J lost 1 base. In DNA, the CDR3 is TGTGCCAGCAATCCTCCGTGGACAGGGGGAATTAACTATGGCTACACCTTC. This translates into CASNPPWTGGINYGYTF.

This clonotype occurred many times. CDR3 protein: CASGGLAGGRGQETQYF. In nucleotides, the CDR3 is TGTGCCAGCGGTGGACTAGCGGGAGGAAGGGGCCAAGAGACCCAGTACTTC. The chain carries TRBV12-3 or TRBV12-4 and TRBJ2-5; the match to TRBD2 covers 14 bases. The CDR3 loop spans 17 amino acids. V was clipped by 8 bases and J by 1 base; unmatched bases: 9.

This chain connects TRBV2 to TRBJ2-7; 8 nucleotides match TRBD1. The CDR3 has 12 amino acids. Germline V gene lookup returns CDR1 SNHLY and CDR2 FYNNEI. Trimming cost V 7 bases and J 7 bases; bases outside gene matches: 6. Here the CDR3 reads CASTQGAPEQYF. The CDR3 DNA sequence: TGTGCCAGCACCCAGGGGGCGCCTGAGCAGTACTTC.

As DNA, the CDR3 is TGTGCCAGCAGCTCCGATGGACTAGCGGGAAATGAGCAGTTCTTC. Protein: CASSSDGLAGNEQFF. The chain has TRBV7-3 and TRBJ2-1; TRBD2 agrees at 12 bases. V dropped 4 bases and J dropped 7; count of bases not matched to a gene: 5. The CDR3 has 15 residues. Germline lookup yields CDR1 SGHTA and CDR2 FQGTGA.